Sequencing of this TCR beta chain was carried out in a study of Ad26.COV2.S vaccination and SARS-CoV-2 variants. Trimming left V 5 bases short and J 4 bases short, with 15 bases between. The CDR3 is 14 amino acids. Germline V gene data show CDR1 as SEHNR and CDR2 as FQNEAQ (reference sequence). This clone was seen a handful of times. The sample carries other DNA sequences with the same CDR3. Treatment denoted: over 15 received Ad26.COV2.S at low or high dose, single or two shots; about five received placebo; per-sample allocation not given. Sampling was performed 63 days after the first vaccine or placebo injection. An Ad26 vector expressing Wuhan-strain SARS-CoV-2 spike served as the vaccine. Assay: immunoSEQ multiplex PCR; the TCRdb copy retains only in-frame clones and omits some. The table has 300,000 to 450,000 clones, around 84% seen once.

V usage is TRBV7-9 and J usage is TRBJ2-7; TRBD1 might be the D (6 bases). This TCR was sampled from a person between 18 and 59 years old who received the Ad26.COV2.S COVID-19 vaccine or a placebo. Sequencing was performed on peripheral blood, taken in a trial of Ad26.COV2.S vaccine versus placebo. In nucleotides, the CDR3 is TGTGCCAGCAGCCGCACAGGGACCGGGTACGAGCAGTACTTC. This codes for CASSRTGTGYEQYF.